Listed here are 27 T cell receptor beta chains from one sample, sequenced in a study of blood T cell repertoires in COVID-19 (dated by TCRdb to about 2020). Receptors were amplified or captured by the immunoSEQ multiplex PCR assay. As stored in TCRdb, this immuneACCESS dataset retains in-frame rearrangements with V and J assigned. A fraction of the clones does not appear; measured against another copy, unresolved V genes explain less than half of the discrepancy, and the remainder lacks a known reason. Present in this sample are around 200,000 clones, just over 85% of which were seen just once. Of the sample, over 4.5% falls within the top ten clones. Sequenced input: peripheral blood. Receptors were obtained from an elderly man with acute or convalescent COVID-19.

The chain joins TRBV5-1 to TRBJ2-1; D is perhaps TRBD1 (6 bases). CDR1 SGHRS and CDR2 YFSETQ come from the germline V gene. The CDR3 length is 13 residues. The ends were cut back, 4 bases at V and 9 bases at J, with 14 bases in the middle. CDR3 amino acids: CASSLDGQFEQFF. CDR3 DNA: TGCGCCAGCAGCCTGGATGGACAGTTTGAGCAGTTCTTC. Combining the CDR3 with reference TRBV5-1 and TRBJ2-1 gives the whole variable domain KAGVTQTPRYLIKTRGQQVTLSCSPISGHRSVSWYQQTPGQGLQFLFEYFSETQRNKGNFPGRFSGRQFSNSRSEMNVSTLELGDSALYLCASSLDGQFEQFFGPGTRLTVL.

The V and J genes are TRBV18 and TRBJ2-2; the match to TRBD1 covers 7 bases. The germline V gene encodes CDR1 KGHSH and CDR2 LQKENI. The CDR3 runs 15 residues. With 8 bases clipped from V and 0 bases from J, the junction kept 6 bases outside the gene matches. The CDR3 spells CASLTGTANTGELFF. The CDR3 DNA sequence: TGTGCCAGCCTTACCGGGACAGCGAACACCGGGGAGCTGTTTTTT.

The V and J genes are TRBV7-2 and TRBJ2-5; 8 bases align to TRBD2. The CDR3 extends over 15 amino acids. V dropped 5 bases and J dropped 1; count of bases not matched to a gene: 6. In germline, CDR1 is SGHTA, CDR2 FQGNSA. The chain's CDR3 is CASSAGRGIQETQYF. CDR3 nucleotide sequence: TGTGCCAGCAGCGCCGGGAGGGGGATCCAAGAGACCCAGTACTTC.

Here the CDR3 reads CASSPRGTSGASTDTQYF. CDR3 in DNA: TGTGCCAGCTCACCACGTGGGACTAGCGGAGCTAGCACAGATACGCAGTATTTT. J is TRBJ2-3 and V is TRBV18, with 11 bases that match TRBD2. Per the germline V gene, CDR1 is KGHSH and CDR2 is LQKENI. V shed 1 base, J shed 0 bases, and the junction held 6 bases outside the gene matches. CDR3 size: 18 residues.

The chain uses TRBV5-8 and TRBJ2-1; TRBD2 agrees at 12 bases. Germline CDR1 is SGHTS and CDR2 is YDEGEE. The CDR3 runs 19 residues. Unmatched junction bases numbered 13, after V lost 0 bases and J lost 6 bases. The CDR3 bases are TGTGCCAGCAGCTTGGCCCGTGCTAGCGGGAGGGCCAGTTTCAATGAGCAGTTCTTC. Its protein is CASSLARASGRASFNEQFF. The whole variable domain, remainder taken from reference TRBV5-8 and TRBJ2-1, is EAGVTQSPTHLIKTRGQQATLRCSPISGHTSVYWYQQALGLGLQFLLWYDEGEERNRGNFPPRFSGRQFPNYSSELNVNALELEDSALYLCASSLARASGRASFNEQFFGPGTRLTVL.

V is TRBV5-6 and J is TRBJ1-6; 9 nucleotides align to TRBD1. The germline V gene has CDR1 SGHDT and CDR2 YYEEEE. The V gene end was trimmed by 9 bases and the J gene end by 7 bases; junction bases not matched to a gene: 14. The CDR3 runs to 16 residues. For the CDR3, the DNA is TGTGCCACGAGCCTTAGGACAGGGGCAGCGAATTCACCCCTCCACTTT. Translated, it gives CATSLRTGAANSPLHF. The full variable domain, with the rest looked up from reference TRBV5-6 and TRBJ1-6, is DAGVTQSPTHLIKTRGQQVTLRCSPKSGHDTVSWYQQALGQGPQFIFQYYEEEERQRGNFPDRFSGHQFPNYSSELNVNALLLGDSALYLCATSLRTGAANSPLHFGNGTRLTVT.

The CDR3 sequence: CASNRLAGAGLNTQYF. As DNA, the CDR3 is TGCGCCAGCAACCGATTAGCGGGAGCGGGCCTGAATACGCAGTATTTT. This sequence joins TRBV10-1 and TRBJ2-3; 9 bases align to TRBD2. Germline V CDR1 and CDR2: WNHNN, SYGVQD (reference sequence). J gave up 7 bases and V 7 bases, and 15 bases lay outside the gene matches. The CDR3 runs to 16 residues.

This chain joins TRBV19 and TRBJ2-5; possible D gene TRBD2, 5 bases. Germline values: CDR1 LNHDA, CDR2 SQIVND (reference sequence). Trimming shortened V by 7 bases and J by 0 bases, and 12 bases separated the two germline ends. This CDR3 comprises 14 residues. The CDR3 loop reads CASTSGPYQETQYF. CDR3 sequence (DNA): TGTGCCAGTACCAGCGGTCCCTACCAAGAGACCCAGTACTTC.

J is TRBJ2-1 and V is TRBV21-1; the table's D call, TRBD1, was not checked against the DNA. TRBV21-1 represents a pseudogene. This CDR3 has 14 amino acids. CDR3 coding DNA: TGTGCCAGCAGCAGGGGGCGGCCCCTCAATGAGCAGTTCTTC. It specifies CASSRGRPLNEQFF.

The V gene is TRBV18, the J gene TRBJ2-3; 8 bases align to TRBD1. This CDR3 is built from 13 residues. V gave up 2 bases and J gave up 6 bases; unmatched junction bases: 1. Germline CDR1 KGHSH, CDR2 LQKENI. The CDR3 here is CASSPNRGDTQYF. The CDR3 region has the DNA TGTGCCAGCTCACCAAACAGGGGGGATACGCAGTATTTT.

The chain has TRBV20-1 and TRBJ1-1, with 7 nucleotides matching TRBD1. J gave up 1 base and V 3 bases, and 8 bases lay outside the gene matches. Germline CDR1 is DFQATT and CDR2 is SNEGSKA (reference sequence). The CDR3 sequence is 15 residues long. The CDR3 region has the DNA TGCAGTGCTAGTCGTCCAGGGGGAGGGAACACTGAAGCTTTCTTT. Translating gives CSASRPGGGNTEAFF.

The J gene is TRBJ2-2, the V gene TRBV7-2; D is perhaps TRBD2 (6 bases). The CDR3 is made up of 14 amino acids. The germline CDR1 and CDR2 sequences are SGHTA and FQGNSA. The V end was cut by 3 bases, the J end by 5 bases, with 10 bases between. CDR3 nucleotide sequence: TGTGCCAGCAGCTTCGGGGGTTCGACCGGGGAGCTGTTTTTT. Translated: CASSFGGSTGELFF.

Concerning this clone: Other DNA sequences in the same sample also yield this CDR3. The rearrangement links TRBV19 to TRBJ2-1, with D possibly TRBD2 on 7 matching bases. Trimming stripped 6 bases from V and 2 bases from J, with 11 bases between. This CDR3 has 14 residues. Germline V gene lookup returns CDR1 LNHDA and CDR2 SQIVND (reference sequence). CDR3: CASRRGQAYNEQFF. For the CDR3, the DNA is TGTGCCAGTAGGCGGGGGCAGGCCTACAATGAGCAGTTCTTC. Full variable domain (rest looked up from reference TRBV19 and TRBJ2-1): DGGITQSPKYLFRKEGQNVTLSCEQNLNHDAMYWYRQDPGQGLRLIYYSQIVNDFQKGDIAEGYSVSREKKESFPLTVTSAQKNPTAFYLCASRRGQAYNEQFFGPGTRLTVL.

The chain links TRBV28 to TRBJ2-1; 13 nucleotides line up with TRBD2. CDR1 and CDR2 from the germline V gene are MDHEN and SYDVKM. Trimming took 2 bases from V and 5 from J; bases not matched to a gene: 3. CDR3 length: 16 amino acids. The chain's CDR3 is CASSLAGLAGNNEQFF. The CDR3 nucleotides read TGTGCCAGCAGTTTAGCGGGACTAGCGGGAAACAATGAGCAGTTCTTC.

This chain links TRBV19 with TRBJ1-2; 9 bases line up with TRBD1. With 7 bases clipped from V and 1 base from J, the junction kept 13 bases outside the gene matches. This CDR3 contains 17 residues. Germline loops: CDR1 LNHDA, CDR2 SQIVND (reference sequence). The CDR3 sequence: CASTPGGTGRINYGYTF. DNA of the CDR3: TGTGCCAGTACCCCCGGGGGGACAGGGCGGATTAACTATGGCTACACCTTC.

V and J are TRBV11-2 and TRBJ1-6; D not resolved. The length of the CDR3 is 12 residues. In germline, CDR1 is SGHAT, CDR2 FQNNGV. V was cut by 2 bases and J by 7 bases, with 3 bases left in between. The CDR3 sequence is CASSLQNSPLHF. The CDR3 DNA reads as TGTGCCAGCAGCTTACAGAATTCACCCCTCCACTTT.

The chain has TRBV5-1 and TRBJ2-1; 12 bases agree with TRBD2. Trimming removed 4 bases from V and 7 bases from J; junction bases left unmatched: 6. The CDR3 covers 15 residues. CDR1 is SGHRS, CDR2 YFSETQ, per germline. CDR3 in amino acids: CASSLWTSGMNEQFF. The DNA for the CDR3 is TGCGCCAGCAGCCTCTGGACTAGCGGGATGAATGAGCAGTTCTTC.

This rearrangement joins TRBV2 to TRBJ2-2, with 10 nucleotides matching TRBD2. In germline, CDR1 is SNHLY, CDR2 FYNNEI. The CDR3 is 15 residues long. With 5 bases clipped from V and 4 bases from J, the junction kept 4 bases outside the gene matches. CDR3 DNA: TGTGCCAGCAGTCCTCTAGCGGGAGCCACCGGGGAGCTGTTTTTT. As protein: CASSPLAGATGELFF.

As to this clone: The junction departs from germline at one end; a sequencing error may be responsible. The CDR3 region has the DNA TGCAGTACTAGAGATGGCCATGAGCAGTTCTTC. It specifies CSTRDGHEQFF. The chain employs TRBV20-1 and TRBJ2-1; the D gene is possibly TRBD2 (5 bases). This CDR3 contains 11 residues. In germline, CDR1 is DFQATT, CDR2 SNEGSKA (reference sequence).

The chain combines TRBV5-1 with TRBJ1-4; possible D gene TRBD1, 5 bases. Trimming left V 4 bases short and J 0 bases short, with 13 bases between. CDR3 length: 16 amino acids. The germline CDR1 and CDR2 sequences are SGHRS and YFSETQ. This CDR3 reads CASSPGQSTTNEKLFF. The CDR3 DNA sequence: TGCGCCAGCAGCCCTGGACAATCTACAACTAATGAAAAACTGTTTTTT.

This sequence joins TRBV29-1 and TRBJ1-1; D ambiguous. The CDR3 runs to 13 residues. From germline, CDR1 is SQVTM and CDR2 ANQGSEA. Trimming shortened V by 3 bases and J by 0 bases, and 8 bases separated the two germline ends. CDR3 DNA: TGCAGCGTTGATAGACTAATGAACACTGAAGCTTTCTTT. Translated, it gives CSVDRLMNTEAFF.

The chain uses TRBV5-6 and TRBJ2-2; TRBD2 matches 13 bases. Germline values: CDR1 SGHDT, CDR2 YYEEEE. V shed 4 bases and J 6 bases; nucleotides not matched to a gene: 9. This CDR3 has 17 residues. The CDR3 sequence is CASSQTSGRALSGELFF. As DNA, the CDR3 is TGTGCCAGCAGCCAAACTAGCGGGAGGGCCTTATCCGGGGAGCTGTTTTTT.

The genes are TRBV7-2 and TRBJ2-2; 10 nucleotides line up with TRBD2. CDR3 length: 18 amino acids. Germline lookup yields CDR1 SGHTA and CDR2 FQGNSA. Trimming removed 1 base from V and 7 bases from J; junction bases left unmatched: 12. CDR3 DNA sequence: TGTGCCAGCAGCTTAGTTGGGCTAGCGGGAGATTCTAGCGGGGAGCTGTTTTTT. It encodes CASSLVGLAGDSSGELFF.

The chain employs TRBV14 and TRBJ1-1, with a possible D match to TRBD1 (6 bases). Germline lookup yields CDR1 SGHDN and CDR2 FVKESK. The CDR3 length is 15 residues. V lost 2 bases and J 9 bases, leaving 19 bases between the germline ends. CDR3 in DNA: TGTGCCAGCAGCCAACTAAGGGGGGGCAGGGGAAAAGCTTTCTTT. This encodes CASSQLRGGRGKAFF.

The chain links TRBV6-1 to TRBJ1-4; unclear D gene. Germline-derived CDR1 and CDR2 are MNHNS and SASEGT. The CDR3 totals 17 residues. V was trimmed by 3 bases and J by 3 bases, leaving 17 bases between them. The CDR3 sequence: CASSDIFYGPSNEKLFF. The CDR3 DNA sequence: TGTGCCAGCAGTGACATTTTCTATGGGCCTTCTAATGAAAAACTGTTTTTT.

There are a few counts of this clone. This chain links TRBV30 with TRBJ2-3; 8 nucleotides agree with TRBD2. Germline-derived CDR1 and CDR2 are GTSNPN and SVGIG (reference sequence). The V gene end was trimmed by 2 bases and the J gene end by 2 bases; junction bases not matched to a gene: 6. CDR3 length equals 15 residues. CDR3 in DNA: TGTGCCTGGAGTCCACTAGCGGCTTTCACAGATACGCAGTATTTT. Residues: CAWSPLAAFTDTQYF.

V and J are TRBV3-1 (or the pseudogene TRBV3-2) and TRBJ2-1; TRBD2 might be the D (7 bases). V lost 1 base and J 0 bases, leaving 10 bases between the germline ends. The CDR3 length is 16 residues. The V gene's germline CDR1 is LGHDT and CDR2 YNNKEL (reference sequence). The CDR3 DNA reads TGTGCCAGCAGCCAAGTGGGGGGGGCCTCCTACAATGAGCAGTTCTTC. Amino acids: CASSQVGGASYNEQFF.